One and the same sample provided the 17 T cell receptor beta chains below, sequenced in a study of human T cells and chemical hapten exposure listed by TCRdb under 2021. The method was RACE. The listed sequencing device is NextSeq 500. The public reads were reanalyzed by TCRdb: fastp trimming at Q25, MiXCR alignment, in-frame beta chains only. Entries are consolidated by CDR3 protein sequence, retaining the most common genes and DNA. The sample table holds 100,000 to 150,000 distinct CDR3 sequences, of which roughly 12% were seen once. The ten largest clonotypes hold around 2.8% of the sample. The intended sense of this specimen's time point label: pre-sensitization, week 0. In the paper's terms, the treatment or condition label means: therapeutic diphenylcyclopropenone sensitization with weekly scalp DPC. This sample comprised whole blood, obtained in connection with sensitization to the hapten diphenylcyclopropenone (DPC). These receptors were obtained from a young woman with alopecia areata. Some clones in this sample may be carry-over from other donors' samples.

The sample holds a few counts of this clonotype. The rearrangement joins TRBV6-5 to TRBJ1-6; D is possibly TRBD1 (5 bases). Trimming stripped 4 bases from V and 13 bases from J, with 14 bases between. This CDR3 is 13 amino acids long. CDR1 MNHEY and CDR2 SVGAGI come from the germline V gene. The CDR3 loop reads CASSSVTGDPLHF. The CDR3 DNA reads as TGTGCCAGCAGTTCTGTTACGGGGGACCCCCTCCACTTT.

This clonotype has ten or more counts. CDR3 bases: TGTGCCAGCAGTCCAAGCGGGGGAGAGACCCAGTACTTC. Amino acid sequence: CASSPSGGETQYF. The chain couples TRBV7-9 to TRBJ2-5; 8 bases align to TRBD2. The CDR3 is 13 amino acids. Germline loops: CDR1 SEHNR, CDR2 FQNEAQ (reference sequence). J was trimmed by 4 bases and V by 6 bases; bases with no gene match: 4.

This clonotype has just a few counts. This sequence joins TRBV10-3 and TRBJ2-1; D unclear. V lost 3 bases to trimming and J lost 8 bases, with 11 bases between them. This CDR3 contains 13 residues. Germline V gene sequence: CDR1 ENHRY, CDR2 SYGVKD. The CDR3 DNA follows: TGTGCCATCAGTGATCGCTTTCTGGATGAGCAGTTCTTC. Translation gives CAISDRFLDEQFF.

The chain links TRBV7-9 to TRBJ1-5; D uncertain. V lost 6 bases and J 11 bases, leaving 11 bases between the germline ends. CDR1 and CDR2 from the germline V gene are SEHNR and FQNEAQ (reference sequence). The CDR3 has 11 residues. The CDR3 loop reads CASSGSKAQHF. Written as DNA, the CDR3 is TGTGCCAGCAGTGGATCAAAAGCCCAGCATTTT.

The CDR3 DNA reads TGTGCCAGCAGCTTAGTTTCTAGCGGGGGGGCAGCTCTGGAGACCCAGTACTTC. Its translation is CASSLVSSGGAALETQYF. The chain carries TRBV7-6 and TRBJ2-5; the match to TRBD2 covers 12 bases. CDR3 length: 18 amino acids. Germline V CDR1 and CDR2: SGHVS, FNYEAQ. V lost 1 base and J lost 5; bases outside the gene matches: 11. Variable domain in full (rest from reference TRBV7-6 and TRBJ2-5): GAGVSQSPRYKVTKRGQDVALRCDPISGHVSLYWYRQALGQGPEFLTYFNYEAQQDKSGLPNDRFSAERPEGSISTLTIQRTEQRDSAMYRCASSLVSSGGAALETQYFGPGTRLLVL.

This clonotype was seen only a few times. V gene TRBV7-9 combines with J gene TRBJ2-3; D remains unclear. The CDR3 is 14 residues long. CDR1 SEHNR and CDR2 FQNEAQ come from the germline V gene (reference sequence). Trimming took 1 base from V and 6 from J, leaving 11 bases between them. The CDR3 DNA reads TGTGCCAGCAGCTTAGTAGCCAGCAGGGATACGCAGTATTTT. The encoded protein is CASSLVASRDTQYF.

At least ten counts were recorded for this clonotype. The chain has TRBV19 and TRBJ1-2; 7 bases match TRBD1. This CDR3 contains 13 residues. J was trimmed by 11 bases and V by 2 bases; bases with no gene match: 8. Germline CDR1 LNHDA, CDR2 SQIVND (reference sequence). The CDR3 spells CASSISPQGGYTF. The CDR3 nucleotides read TGTGCCAGTAGTATATCCCCCCAGGGGGGATACACCTTC.

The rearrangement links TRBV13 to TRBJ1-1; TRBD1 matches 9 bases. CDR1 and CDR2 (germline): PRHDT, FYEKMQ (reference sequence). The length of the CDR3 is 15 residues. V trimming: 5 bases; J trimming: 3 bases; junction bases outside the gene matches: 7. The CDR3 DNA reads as TGTGCCAGCAGCCCCACAGGGGGCAGTTACACTGAAGCTTTCTTT. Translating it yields CASSPTGGSYTEAFF.

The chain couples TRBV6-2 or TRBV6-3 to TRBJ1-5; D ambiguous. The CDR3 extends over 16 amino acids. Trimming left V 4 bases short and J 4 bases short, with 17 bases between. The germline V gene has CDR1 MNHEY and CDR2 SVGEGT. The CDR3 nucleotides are TGTGCCAGCAGTTCCCCGGGGAGGGTCGGAAATCAGCCCCAGCATTTT. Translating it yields CASSSPGRVGNQPQHF.

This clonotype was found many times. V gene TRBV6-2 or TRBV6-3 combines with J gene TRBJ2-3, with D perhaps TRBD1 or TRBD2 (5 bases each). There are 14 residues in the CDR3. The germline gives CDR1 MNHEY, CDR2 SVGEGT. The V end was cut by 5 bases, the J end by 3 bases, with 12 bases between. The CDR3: CASSPGRATDTQYF. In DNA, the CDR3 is TGTGCCAGCAGTCCAGGGAGAGCAACAGATACGCAGTATTTT.

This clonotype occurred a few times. Written as DNA, the CDR3 is TGTGCCACCAGCAGACCCGACAGTTCTGAAGCTTTCTTT. It translates to CATSRPDSSEAFF. The rearrangement links TRBV15 to TRBJ1-1; TRBD1 might be the D (5 bases). The CDR3 is 13 residues long. Germline V gene sequence: CDR1 LNHNV, CDR2 YYDKDF (reference sequence). V dropped 2 bases and J dropped 6 bases, with 10 bases sitting between them.

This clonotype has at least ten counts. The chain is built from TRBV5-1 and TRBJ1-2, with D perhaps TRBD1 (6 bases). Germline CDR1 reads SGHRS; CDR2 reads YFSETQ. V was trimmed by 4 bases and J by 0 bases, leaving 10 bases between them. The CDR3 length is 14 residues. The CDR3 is CASSSRDTNYGYTF. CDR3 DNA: TGCGCCAGCAGCAGCCGGGACACTAACTATGGCTACACCTTC.

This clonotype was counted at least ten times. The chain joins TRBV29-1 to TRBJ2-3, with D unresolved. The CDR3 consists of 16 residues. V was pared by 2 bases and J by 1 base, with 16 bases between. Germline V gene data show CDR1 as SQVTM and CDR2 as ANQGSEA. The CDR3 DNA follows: TGCAGCGTTGAAACCGGGCAACCTTCCGGCACAGATACGCAGTATTTT. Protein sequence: CSVETGQPSGTDTQYF.

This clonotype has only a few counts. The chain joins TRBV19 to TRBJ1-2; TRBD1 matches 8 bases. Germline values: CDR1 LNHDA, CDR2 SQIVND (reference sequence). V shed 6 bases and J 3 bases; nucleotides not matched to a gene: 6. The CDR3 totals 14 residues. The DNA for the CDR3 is TGTGCCAGTAGAACGCAGGGGGCCCACTATGGCTACACCTTC. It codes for CASRTQGAHYGYTF.

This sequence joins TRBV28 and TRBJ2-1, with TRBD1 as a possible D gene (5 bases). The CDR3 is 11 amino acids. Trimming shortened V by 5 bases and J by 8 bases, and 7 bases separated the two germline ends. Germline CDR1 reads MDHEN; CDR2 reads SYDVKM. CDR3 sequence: CASSVQDEQFF. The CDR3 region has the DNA TGTGCCAGCAGTGTACAGGATGAGCAGTTCTTC.

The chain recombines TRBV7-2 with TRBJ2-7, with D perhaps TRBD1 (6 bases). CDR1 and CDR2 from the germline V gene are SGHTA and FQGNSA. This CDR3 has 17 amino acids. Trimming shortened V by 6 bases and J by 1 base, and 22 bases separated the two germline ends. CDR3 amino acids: CASSKGPPGHKSYEQYF. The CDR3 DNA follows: TGTGCCAGCAGTAAGGGCCCCCCGGGACATAAGTCCTACGAGCAGTACTTC.

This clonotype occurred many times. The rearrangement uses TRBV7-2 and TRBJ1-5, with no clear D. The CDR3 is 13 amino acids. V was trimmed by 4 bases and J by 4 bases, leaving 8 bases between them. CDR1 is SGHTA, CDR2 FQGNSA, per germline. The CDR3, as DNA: TGTGCCAGCAGCTCCCGCTCGAATCAGCCCCAGCATTTT. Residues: CASSSRSNQPQHF.